The 28 T cell receptor beta chains given below trace back to one sample, sequenced in a study of OX40 agonist ivuxolimab in advanced cancers. Clones were sequenced by immunoSEQ multiplex PCR, and TCRdb holds only the in-frame ones, with some missing. The sample records approximately 40,000 clones, 85% being singletons. The sequenced sample was CD4+ or CD8+ T cells sorted from blood, obtained in a trial of the OX40 agonist ivuxolimab. The receptors were sampled from an adult with an advanced solid tumor such as melanoma, head and neck, liver or kidney cancer.

This chain joins TRBV11-2 and TRBJ2-7, with D possibly being TRBD2 (5 bases). Trimming shortened V by 1 base and J by 3 bases, and 16 bases separated the two germline ends. The CDR3 is made up of 16 amino acids. Germline-derived CDR1 and CDR2 are SGHAT and FQNNGV. CDR3 loop: CASSLGGWGSLYEQYF. CDR3 in DNA: TGTGCCAGCAGCTTAGGAGGGTGGGGATCCCTCTACGAGCAGTACTTC. The whole variable domain, filled in from reference TRBV11-2 and TRBJ2-7, reads EAGVAQSPRYKIIEKRQSVAFWCNPISGHATLYWYQQILGQGPKLLIQFQNNGVVDDSQLPKDRFSAERLKGVDSTLKIQPAKLEDSAVYLCASSLGGWGSLYEQYFGPGTRLTVT.

The chain uses TRBV19 and TRBJ1-1; no firm D call. V was cut by 8 bases and J by 4 bases, with 11 bases left in between. This CDR3 spans 12 amino acids. From germline, CDR1 is LNHDA and CDR2 SQIVND (reference sequence). The CDR3 loop reads CASVDWSTEAFF. The CDR3 nucleotides are TGTGCCAGTGTCGACTGGAGCACTGAAGCTTTCTTT.

This clone was detected only once. V usage is TRBV9 and J usage is TRBJ2-7, with D hard to call. Germline V gives CDR1 SGDLS, CDR2 YYNGEE. Trimming removed 0 bases at V and 6 bases at J, with 10 bases between. The CDR3 is 13 residues long. In nucleotides, the CDR3 is TGTGCCAGCAGCGTAGAGGCGCAGTCCGAGCAGTACTTC. Its protein product is CASSVEAQSEQYF.

The V gene is TRBV9, the J gene TRBJ1-1; tentatively, D is TRBD1 (5 bases). V lost 0 bases and J lost 6, with 12 bases in between. Germline V gives CDR1 SGDLS, CDR2 YYNGEE. This CDR3 comprises 14 residues. This CDR3 reads CASSVVAGFAEAFF. CDR3 bases: TGTGCCAGCAGCGTAGTTGCAGGGTTCGCTGAAGCTTTCTTT.

The chain links TRBV5-4 to TRBJ1-2; D is perhaps TRBD1 (5 bases). The CDR3 is 15 amino acids. Germline lookup yields CDR1 SGHNT and CDR2 YYREEE (reference sequence). Trimming removed 2 bases at V and 0 bases at J, with 11 bases between. For the CDR3, the DNA is TGTGCCAGCAGCTTCTCGACAGTTTCTAACTATGGCTACACCTTC. As protein: CASSFSTVSNYGYTF.

V gene TRBV6-5 combines with J gene TRBJ1-2, with 7 bases matching TRBD1. V lost 6 bases, J lost 8 bases, and 15 bases stayed unmatched. The CDR3 extends over 15 amino acids. Germline CDR1 reads MNHEY; CDR2 reads SVGAGI. The chain's CDR3 is CASSLLLSGTAGYTF. The CDR3 region has the DNA TGTGCCAGCAGCCTCCTTCTTAGTGGGACAGCGGGCTACACCTTC.

This chain uses TRBV6-5 with TRBJ1-1; D might be TRBD1 (6 bases). The CDR3 has 13 residues. Trimming shortened V by 10 bases and J by 1 base, and 13 bases separated the two germline ends. The germline gives CDR1 MNHEY, CDR2 SVGAGI. CDR3 DNA: TGTGCCACTGCGGGGGGCTGGAACACTGAAGCTTTCTTT. Amino acids: CATAGGWNTEAFF.

This clone was counted between two and nine times. The V gene is TRBV13, the J gene TRBJ2-5; the D is unclear. The CDR3 covers 14 residues. Trimming stripped 2 bases from V and 0 bases from J, with 7 bases between. CDR1 is PRHDT and CDR2 is FYEKMQ in the germline V gene (reference sequence). CDR3: CASSLKADQETQYF. The CDR3 nucleotides read TGTGCCAGCAGCTTAAAGGCAGACCAAGAGACCCAGTACTTC. Full variable domain (missing parts from reference TRBV13 and TRBJ2-5): AAGVIQSPRHLIKEKRETATLKCYPIPRHDTVYWYQQGPGQDPQFLISFYEKMQSDKGSIPDRFSAQQFSDYHSELNMSSLELGDSALYFCASSLKADQETQYFGPGTRLLVL.

By sample share, this clone is medium-sized. This rearrangement joins TRBV6-5 to TRBJ1-1, with D uncertain. Trimming cost V 8 bases and J 5 bases, with 9 bases left between them. This CDR3 region has 11 residues. In germline, CDR1 is MNHEY, CDR2 SVGAGI. In DNA, the CDR3 is TGTGCCAGCGTCCGATGGACTGAAGCTTTCTTT. Its protein is CASVRWTEAFF.

Regarding this clone: Its ends do not fully match the called genes, so a read error is possible. Additional DNA sequences in this sample encode the identical CDR3. V and J are TRBV5-4 and TRBJ1-6; D remains unclear. The CDR3 has 16 amino acids. In germline, CDR1 is SGHNT, CDR2 YYREEE (reference sequence). In DNA form, the CDR3 reads TGCGCCAGCAGCCCGGACTGGAGCTCCTATAATTCACCCCTCCACTTT. Protein: CASSPDWSSYNSPLHF.

The chain employs TRBV10-3 and TRBJ1-1, with 9 bases lining up with TRBD1. This CDR3 has 15 residues. Trimming took 3 bases from V and 8 from J; bases not matched to a gene: 10. Germline V CDR1 and CDR2: ENHRY, SYGVKD. The CDR3 loop reads CAISEGDRDPPEAFF. In nucleotides, the CDR3 is TGTGCCATCAGTGAAGGGGACAGGGACCCTCCCGAAGCTTTCTTT.

V and J are TRBV27 and TRBJ1-5; 8 positions agree with TRBD1. The germline V gene has CDR1 MNHEY and CDR2 SMNVEV (reference sequence). This CDR3 comprises 16 residues. Trimming removed 0 bases from V and 6 bases from J; junction bases left unmatched: 7. The CDR3 region has the DNA TGTGCCAGCAGTTTATCGATCTCAGGGGGCACTCAGCCCCAGCATTTT. Amino acid sequence: CASSLSISGGTQPQHF.

V and J are TRBV5-1 and TRBJ2-1; 11 nucleotides line up with TRBD2. The germline CDR1 and CDR2 sequences are SGHRS and YFSETQ. V lost 2 bases to trimming and J lost 1 base; unmatched junction nucleotides: 11. This CDR3 region has 19 residues. The CDR3 coding sequence is TGCGCCAGCAGCTTTAGCGGGGGGGCCCTGGTAGTTTCCTACAATGAGCAGTTCTTC. Encoded protein: CASSFSGGALVVSYNEQFF.

V usage is TRBV5-4 and J usage is TRBJ2-1, with 15 bases aligning to TRBD2. CDR3 length equals 16 residues. The V gene end was trimmed by 5 bases and the J gene end by 9 bases; junction bases not matched to a gene: 9. Germline values: CDR1 SGHNT, CDR2 YYREEE (reference sequence). CDR3 sequence reads: CASSSGLAGGLGEQFF. CDR3 coding DNA: TGTGCCAGCAGTTCCGGACTAGCGGGAGGGCTAGGTGAGCAGTTCTTC. Together with reference TRBV5-4 and TRBJ2-1, the CDR3 gives the full variable domain: ETGVTQSPTHLIKTRGQQVTLRCSSQSGHNTVSWYQQALGQGPQFIFQYYREEENGRGNFPPRFSGLQFPNYSSELNVNALELDDSALYLCASSSGLAGGLGEQFFGPGTRLTVL.

The table lists this clone with a count of one. The V call is TRBV19, the J call TRBJ1-1; no reliable D call. CDR3 size: 13 residues. The germline V gene encodes CDR1 LNHDA and CDR2 SQIVND (reference sequence). The ends were cut back, 1 base at V and 1 base at J, with 4 bases in the middle. Here the CDR3 DNA reads TGTGCCAGTAGTATAGTCCCGAACACTGAAGCTTTCTTT. Protein: CASSIVPNTEAFF. Drawing the rest from reference TRBV19 and TRBJ1-1, the complete variable domain is DGGITQSPKYLFRKEGQNVTLSCEQNLNHDAMYWYRQDPGQGLRLIYYSQIVNDFQKGDIAEGYSVSREKKESFPLTVTSAQKNPTAFYLCASSIVPNTEAFFGQGTRLTVV.

The CDR3: CASSPGFTTLAEAFF. The CDR3 coding sequence is TGTGCCAGCAGCCCGGGGTTCACAACACTTGCTGAAGCTTTCTTT. The chain joins TRBV27 to TRBJ1-1; D remains ambiguous. CDR1 and CDR2 from the germline V gene are MNHEY and SMNVEV (reference sequence). Deletions cut 6 bases from V and 6 bases from J, with 20 bases between. This CDR3 is 15 amino acids long.

This clone was found a few times. The CDR3 DNA sequence: TGTGCCAGCAGCCGCGAGCCTGCAACTAATGAAAAACTGTTTTTT. This gives the protein CASSREPATNEKLFF. The chain links TRBV13 to TRBJ1-4; D is unresolved. Trimming took 5 bases from V and 0 from J, leaving 10 bases between them. This CDR3 comprises 15 residues. Germline-derived CDR1 and CDR2 are PRHDT and FYEKMQ (reference sequence).

The chain recombines TRBV19 with TRBJ2-2; D might be TRBD1 (6 bases). Germline CDR1 and CDR2: LNHDA and SQIVND (reference sequence). V dropped 9 bases and J dropped 6 bases, with 11 bases sitting between them. This CDR3 has 12 amino acids. The CDR3 DNA reads as TGTGCCAGCTTACAGGGAGCCGGGGAGCTGTTTTTT. Translating gives CASLQGAGELFF.

This chain connects TRBV9 to TRBJ1-5; 8 positions agree with TRBD1. Germline CDR1 and CDR2: SGDLS and YYNGEE. There are 20 residues in the CDR3. Germline trimming cut 1 base from V and 4 bases from J; bases unmatched to any gene: 19. In DNA form, the CDR3 reads TGTGCCAGCAGCGTACCGGGCAGGGGGCGCTGCCGGAAGTTTAATCAGCCCCAGCATTTT. Translating it yields CASSVPGRGRCRKFNQPQHF.

This clone has a handful of counts. The V call is TRBV4-1, the J call TRBJ1-5, with D possibly matching TRBD1 (5 bases). The CDR3 contains 15 residues. V was shortened by 1 base and J by 2 bases, with 9 bases between the two germline ends. Germline CDR1 is MGHRA and CDR2 is YSYEKL. The DNA of the CDR3 is TGCGCCAGCAGCCAAGGAGGGGTTGGCAATCAGCCCCAGCATTTT. This sequence encodes CASSQGGVGNQPQHF.

V usage is TRBV15 and J usage is TRBJ1-5, with no clear D. The ends were cut back, 1 base at V and 0 bases at J, with 10 bases in the middle. The germline V gene encodes CDR1 LNHNV and CDR2 YYDKDF (reference sequence). This CDR3 has 16 amino acids. The DNA for the CDR3 is TGTGCCACCAGCAGAGGCGAGGTGGCTAGCAATCAGCCCCAGCATTTT. It translates to CATSRGEVASNQPQHF.

This chain joins TRBV27 and TRBJ2-1, with 7 bases aligning to TRBD2. V shed 6 bases and J 5 bases; nucleotides not matched to a gene: 13. The germline V gene has CDR1 MNHEY and CDR2 SMNVEV (reference sequence). This CDR3 is 16 amino acids long. The CDR3 here is CASRNYQAGTNNEQFF. Here the CDR3 DNA reads TGTGCCAGCAGAAATTACCAGGCCGGGACTAACAATGAGCAGTTCTTC.

This chain connects TRBV19 to TRBJ1-6, with 9 positions matching TRBD1. The CDR3 consists of 15 residues. V dropped 3 bases and J dropped 9; count of bases not matched to a gene: 6. Germline assignment: CDR1 LNHDA and CDR2 SQIVND (reference sequence). The CDR3 region has the DNA TGTGCCAGTAGTATCGGGACAGGGACCAGTTCACCCCTCCACTTT. Translating gives CASSIGTGTSSPLHF.

V usage is TRBV5-1 and J usage is TRBJ2-1, with unresolved D. Germline loops: CDR1 SGHRS, CDR2 YFSETQ. V dropped 5 bases and J dropped 0 bases, with 15 bases sitting between them. This CDR3 comprises 16 residues. The CDR3 DNA sequence: TGCGCCAGCAGTCTTATGTGGGTGAGCTCCTACAATGAGCAGTTCTTC. Its protein product is CASSLMWVSSYNEQFF.

This clone occurred once. The chain joins TRBV19 to TRBJ2-7; D might be TRBD2 (6 bases). This CDR3 spans 15 amino acids. The germline V gene encodes CDR1 LNHDA and CDR2 SQIVND (reference sequence). The V end was cut by 3 bases, the J end by 3 bases, with 15 bases between. This chain's CDR3 is CASSIGGSSIYEQYF. The CDR3 DNA follows: TGTGCCAGTAGTATTGGAGGGAGTAGTATCTACGAGCAGTACTTC.

J is TRBJ2-3 and V is TRBV7-9; D ambiguous. V gave up 6 bases and J gave up 4 bases, with 11 bases separating them. The germline CDR1 and CDR2 sequences are SEHNR and FQNEAQ (reference sequence). The CDR3 has 13 residues. CDR3 protein: CASSYDGSDTQYF. The CDR3 DNA reads as TGTGCCAGCAGTTATGACGGGTCAGATACGCAGTATTTT.

CDR3 protein: CASSLWASDGPYEQFF. CDR3 DNA: TGTGCCAGCAGCTTGTGGGCTAGCGACGGACCCTATGAGCAGTTCTTC. V usage is TRBV5-4 and J usage is TRBJ2-1; the D gene is possibly TRBD2 (6 bases). V shed 1 base and J shed 8 bases, with 19 bases lying between them. The CDR3 spans 16 residues. The germline V gene encodes CDR1 SGHNT and CDR2 YYREEE (reference sequence). The entire variable domain, with the rest obtained from reference TRBV5-4 and TRBJ2-1, is as follows: ETGVTQSPTHLIKTRGQQVTLRCSSQSGHNTVSWYQQALGQGPQFIFQYYREEENGRGNFPPRFSGLQFPNYSSELNVNALELDDSALYLCASSLWASDGPYEQFFGPGTRLTVL.

The genes are TRBV2 and TRBJ2-2; D uncertain. The CDR3 sequence is 18 residues long. The V gene lost 7 bases and the J gene lost 1 base, with 22 bases spanning the gap. Germline V gene lookup returns CDR1 SNHLY and CDR2 FYNNEI. The CDR3 bases are TGTGCCAGCAACGGTTTAAACCCCTCTCGGCGGAACACCGGGGAGCTGTTTTTT. It translates to CASNGLNPSRRNTGELFF.